What follows describes a single TCR beta chain. Its antigen remains undetermined. It has no much larger one-base neighbor in the sample; base qualities were not kept. This entry comes from a study of T cell changes during pregnancy in multiple sclerosis (dated by TCRdb to the late 2010s). With regard to the full study: Changes in the T cell repertoire over the course of pregnancy were examined in this study in women with multiple sclerosis.

The CDR1 and CDR2 encoded by the germline V gene are SGHRS and YFSETQ. V and J are truncated by 0 bases and 9 bases respectively, leaving an intervening sequence of 11 bases. From the cysteine through the phenylalanine, the CDR3 covers 13 amino acids. Only the CDR3 DNA stays, 39 bases, in frame from base 1. The protocol used for the library was the immunoSEQ multiplex PCR assay. Here the immuneACCESS table is served through TCRdb, limited to in-frame sequences with V and J called. Missing clones are a known gap in these copies; in checked studies unresolved V genes cover under half, and the rest lacks a known reason. For this sample there are 130,000 or so clones; approximately 94% appear just once. Jointly, the top ten make up 6.2% of the sample.

This material consisted of peripheral blood, taken before pregnancy. The clonotype comes from a female donor with multiple sclerosis, enrolled in a pregnancy study. This receptor chain uses TRBV5-1 and TRBJ2-3; possibly the D gene is TRBD2, per 7 matching bases. DNA sequence: TGCGCCAGCAGCTTGGAGCGGGGACAAACGCAGTATTTT. It translates as CASSLERGQTQYF.